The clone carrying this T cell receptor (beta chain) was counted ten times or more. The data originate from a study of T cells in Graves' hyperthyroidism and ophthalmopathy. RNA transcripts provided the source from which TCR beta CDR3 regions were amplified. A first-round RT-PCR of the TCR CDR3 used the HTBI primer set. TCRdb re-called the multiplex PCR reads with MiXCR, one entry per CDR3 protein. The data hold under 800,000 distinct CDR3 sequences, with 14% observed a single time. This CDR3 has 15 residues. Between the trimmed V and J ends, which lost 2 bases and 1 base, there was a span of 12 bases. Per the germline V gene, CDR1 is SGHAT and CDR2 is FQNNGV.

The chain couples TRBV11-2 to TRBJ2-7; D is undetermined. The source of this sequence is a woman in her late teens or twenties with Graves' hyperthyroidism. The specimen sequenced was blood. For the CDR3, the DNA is TGTGCCAGCAGCTTAATGCAGGCAAAATCCTACGAGCAGTACTTC. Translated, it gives CASSLMQAKSYEQYF. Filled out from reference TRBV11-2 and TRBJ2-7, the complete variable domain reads EAGVAQSPRYKIIEKRQSVAFWCNPISGHATLYWYQQILGQGPKLLIQFQNNGVVDDSQLPKDRFSAERLKGVDSTLKIQPAKLEDSAVYLCASSLMQAKSYEQYFGPGTRLTVT.